This TCR beta chain was observed in a study of blood T cell repertoires in COVID-19. About the research overall: The analysed material was cDNA or gDNA that came from T cells, B-cell-depleted T cells, or PBMCs.

TCRdb's table, derived via immunoSEQ multiplex PCR, lists solely in-frame clones and lacks some. The data hold about 98,000 clones, with around 82% observed a single time. CDR1 SGHRS and CDR2 YFSETQ come from the germline V gene. This CDR3 comprises 14 residues. Trimming removed 4 bases from V and 6 bases from J; junction bases left unmatched: 4. This clonotype was sampled from an older man with active or convalescent COVID-19. The chain combines TRBV5-1 with TRBJ1-4; TRBD1 agrees at 9 bases. Sequencing input: peripheral blood. The CDR3 bases are TGCGCCAGCAGCGAGGGACAGGGACATGAAAAACTGTTTTTT. Its protein product is CASSEGQGHEKLFF.